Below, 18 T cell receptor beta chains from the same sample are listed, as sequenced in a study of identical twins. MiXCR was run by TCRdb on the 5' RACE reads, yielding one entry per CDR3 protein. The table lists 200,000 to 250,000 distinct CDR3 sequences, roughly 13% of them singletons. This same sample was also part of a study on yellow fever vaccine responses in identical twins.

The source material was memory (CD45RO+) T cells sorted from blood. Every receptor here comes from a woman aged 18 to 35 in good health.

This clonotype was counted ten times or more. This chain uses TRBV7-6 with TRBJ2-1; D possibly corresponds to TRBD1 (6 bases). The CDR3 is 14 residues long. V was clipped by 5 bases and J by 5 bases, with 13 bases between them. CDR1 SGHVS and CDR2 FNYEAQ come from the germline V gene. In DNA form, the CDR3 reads TGTGCCAGCAGCCGAAATACAGGGAACAATGAGCAGTTCTTC. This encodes CASSRNTGNNEQFF.

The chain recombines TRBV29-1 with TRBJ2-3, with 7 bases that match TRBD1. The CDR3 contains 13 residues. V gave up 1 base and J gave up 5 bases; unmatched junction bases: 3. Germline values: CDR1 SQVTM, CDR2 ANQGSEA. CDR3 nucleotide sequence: TGCAGCGTTGAAGGCGCAGGGGGAGATACGCAGTATTTT. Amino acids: CSVEGAGGDTQYF.

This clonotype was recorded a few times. CDR3 sequence: CASSYRENSYEQYF. The DNA for the CDR3 is TGTGCCAGCAGTTACCGGGAGAACTCCTACGAGCAGTACTTC. This chain joins TRBV6-2 or TRBV6-3 and TRBJ2-7; D is perhaps TRBD2 (6 bases). The germline V gene encodes CDR1 MNHEY and CDR2 SVGEGT. V lost 2 bases and J 0 bases, leaving 8 bases between the germline ends. The CDR3 has 14 residues.

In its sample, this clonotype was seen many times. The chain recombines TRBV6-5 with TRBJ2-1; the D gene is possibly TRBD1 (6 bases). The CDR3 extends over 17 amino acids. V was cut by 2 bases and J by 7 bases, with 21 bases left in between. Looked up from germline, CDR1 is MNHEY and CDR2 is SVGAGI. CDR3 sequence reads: CASSYPSVGGAPNEQFF. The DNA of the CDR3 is TGTGCCAGCAGTTACCCCAGTGTTGGGGGCGCCCCGAATGAGCAGTTCTTC.

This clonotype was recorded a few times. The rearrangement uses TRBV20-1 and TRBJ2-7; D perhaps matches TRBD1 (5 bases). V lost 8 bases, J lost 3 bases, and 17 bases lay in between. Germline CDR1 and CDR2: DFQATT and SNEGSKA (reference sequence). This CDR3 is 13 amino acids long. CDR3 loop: CSTTPDSSYEQYF. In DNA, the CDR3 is TGCAGTACGACCCCAGACAGTAGCTACGAGCAGTACTTC.

The CDR3 sequence is CASSPRSGSTEAFF. CDR3 coding DNA: TGTGCCAGCAGCCCCCGCTCGGGTAGCACTGAAGCTTTCTTT. The chain uses TRBV7-2 and TRBJ1-1; D gene ambiguous. Germline-derived CDR1 and CDR2 are SGHTA and FQGNSA. Trimming removed 5 bases at V and 4 bases at J, with 14 bases between. This CDR3 contains 14 residues.

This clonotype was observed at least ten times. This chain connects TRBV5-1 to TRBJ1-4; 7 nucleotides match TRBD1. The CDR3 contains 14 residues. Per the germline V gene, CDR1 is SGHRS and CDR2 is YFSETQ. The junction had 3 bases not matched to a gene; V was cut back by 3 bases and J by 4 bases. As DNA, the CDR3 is TGCGCCAGCAGCTGGGGACAGCTTAATGAAAAACTGTTTTTT. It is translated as CASSWGQLNEKLFF. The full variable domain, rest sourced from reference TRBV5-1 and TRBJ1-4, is KAGVTQTPRYLIKTRGQQVTLSCSPISGHRSVSWYQQTPGQGLQFLFEYFSETQRNKGNFPGRFSGRQFSNSRSEMNVSTLELGDSALYLCASSWGQLNEKLFFGSGTQLSVL.

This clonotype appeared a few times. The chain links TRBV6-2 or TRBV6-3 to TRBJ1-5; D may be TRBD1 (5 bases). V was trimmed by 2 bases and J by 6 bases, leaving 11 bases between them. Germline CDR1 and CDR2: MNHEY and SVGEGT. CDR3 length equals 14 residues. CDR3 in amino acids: CASSYPRVGQPQHF. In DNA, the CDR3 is TGTGCCAGCAGTTACCCCAGGGTTGGTCAGCCCCAGCATTTT.

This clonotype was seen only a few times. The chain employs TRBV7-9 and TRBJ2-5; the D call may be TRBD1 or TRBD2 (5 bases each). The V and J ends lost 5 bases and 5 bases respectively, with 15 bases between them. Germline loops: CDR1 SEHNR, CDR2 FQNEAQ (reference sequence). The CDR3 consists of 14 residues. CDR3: CASSLKDRGETQYF. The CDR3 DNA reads TGTGCCAGCAGCCTTAAGGACCGGGGCGAGACCCAGTACTTC.

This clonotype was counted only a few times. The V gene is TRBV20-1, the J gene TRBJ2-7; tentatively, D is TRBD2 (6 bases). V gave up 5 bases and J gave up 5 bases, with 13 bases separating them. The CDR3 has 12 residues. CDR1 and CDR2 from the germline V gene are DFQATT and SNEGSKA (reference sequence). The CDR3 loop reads CSASLLAHEQYF. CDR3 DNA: TGCAGTGCTTCCCTTCTAGCGCACGAGCAGTACTTC.

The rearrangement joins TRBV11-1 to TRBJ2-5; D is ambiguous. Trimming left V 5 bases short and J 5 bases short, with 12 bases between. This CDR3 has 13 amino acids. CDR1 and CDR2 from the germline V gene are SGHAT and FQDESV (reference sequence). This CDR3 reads CASSRPFPETQYF. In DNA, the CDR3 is TGTGCCAGCAGCAGACCTTTTCCGGAGACCCAGTACTTC. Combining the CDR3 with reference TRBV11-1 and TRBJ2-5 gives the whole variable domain EAEVAQSPRYKITEKSQAVAFWCDPISGHATLYWYRQILGQGPELLVQFQDESVVDDSQLPKDRFSAERLKGVDSTLKIQPAELGDSAMYLCASSRPFPETQYFGPGTRLLVL.

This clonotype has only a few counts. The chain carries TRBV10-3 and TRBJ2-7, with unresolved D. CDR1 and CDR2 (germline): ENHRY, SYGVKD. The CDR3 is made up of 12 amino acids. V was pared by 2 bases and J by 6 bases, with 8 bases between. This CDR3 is CAISEVKAEQYF. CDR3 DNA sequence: TGTGCCATCAGTGAGGTCAAGGCCGAGCAGTACTTC.

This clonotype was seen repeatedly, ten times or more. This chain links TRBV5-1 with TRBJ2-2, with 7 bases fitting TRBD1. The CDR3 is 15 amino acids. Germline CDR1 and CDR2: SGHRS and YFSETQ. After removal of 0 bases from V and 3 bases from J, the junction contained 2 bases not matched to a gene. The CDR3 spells CASSLADRDTGELFF. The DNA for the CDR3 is TGCGCCAGCAGCTTGGCTGACAGGGACACCGGGGAGCTGTTTTTT.

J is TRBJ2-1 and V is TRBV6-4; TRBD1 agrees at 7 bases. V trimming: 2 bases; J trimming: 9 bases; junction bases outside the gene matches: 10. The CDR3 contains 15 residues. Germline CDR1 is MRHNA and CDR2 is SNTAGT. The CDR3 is CASSDVVGGFGEQFF. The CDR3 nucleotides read TGTGCCAGCAGTGACGTTGTAGGGGGCTTCGGTGAGCAGTTCTTC.

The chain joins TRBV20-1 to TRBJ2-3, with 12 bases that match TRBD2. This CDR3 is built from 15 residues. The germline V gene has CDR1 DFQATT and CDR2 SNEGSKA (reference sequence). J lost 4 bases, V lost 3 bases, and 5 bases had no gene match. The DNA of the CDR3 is TGCAGTGCTAGCTCCCTAGCGGGAGGGCCAGATACGCAGTATTTT. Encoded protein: CSASSLAGGPDTQYF.

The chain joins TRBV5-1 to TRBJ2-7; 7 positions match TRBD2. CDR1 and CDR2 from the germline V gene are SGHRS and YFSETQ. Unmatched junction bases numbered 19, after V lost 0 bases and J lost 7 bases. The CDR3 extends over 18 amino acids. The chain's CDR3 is CASSLVAGTTGTPWEQYF. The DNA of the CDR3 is TGCGCCAGCAGCTTGGTAGCCGGGACTACAGGAACCCCCTGGGAGCAGTACTTC.

CDR3 sequence (DNA): TGTGCCAGCAGCCAATCGACTAGCGGACCCTACGAGCAGTACTTC. This gives the protein CASSQSTSGPYEQYF. V usage is TRBV4-2 and J usage is TRBJ2-7; the match to TRBD2 covers 9 bases. Germline CDR1 and CDR2: LGHNA and YNFKEQ. V lost 2 bases to trimming and J lost 2 bases; unmatched junction nucleotides: 4. The CDR3 is 15 residues long.

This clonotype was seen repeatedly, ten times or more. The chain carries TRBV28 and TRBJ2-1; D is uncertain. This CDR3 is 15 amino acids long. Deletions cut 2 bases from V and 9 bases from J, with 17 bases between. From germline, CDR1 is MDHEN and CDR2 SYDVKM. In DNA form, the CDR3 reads TGTGCCAGCAGTTTAAGCTTCCAGCCCGCTCTTGAGCAGTTCTTC. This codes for CASSLSFQPALEQFF.